This T cell receptor (beta chain) was recorded in a study of CD8+CD57+ T cells in acquired aplastic anemia. Genomic DNA constituted the template upon which TCR beta VDJ and CDR3 profiling was performed. TCRdb re-derived calls from the reads in MiXCR, one entry per CDR3 protein. The table has 250,000 to 300,000 distinct CDR3 sequences, 45% to 70% seen once. The CDR3 has 15 amino acids. The germline gives CDR1 SEHNR, CDR2 FQNEAQ (reference sequence). Trimming removed 3 bases from V and 4 bases from J, with 13 bases in between. In its sample, this clonotype was seen a few times. The rearrangement joins TRBV7-9 to TRBJ2-1; D may be TRBD1 or TRBD2 (5 bases each). This TCR derives from a human donor with severe aplastic anemia or a healthy control (not recorded which). The sequenced sample consisted of sorted CD4+, CD8+, or CD8+CD57+ T cells (not recorded which) from PBMCs. The CDR3 DNA sequence: TGTGCCAGCAGCTTGGGGGTTACCAGGTACAATGAGCAGTTCTTC. Its translation is CASSLGVTRYNEQFF.